The 19 T cell receptor beta chains in this list originate from one sample, sequenced in a study of breast tumors, draining lymph nodes, adjacent tissues (dated by TCRdb to the mid-2010s). Lymph node samples came from the axillary draining lymph nodes of breast cancer patients. The library was made by multiplex PCR. The sequencer listed for this sample is Illumina HiSeq 2000. TCRdb passed the public sequencing reads through fastp at Q25 and MiXCR, retaining productive beta sequences. Identical CDR3 proteins give one entry, which carries the most common genes and DNA. This sample holds around 150,000 distinct CDR3 sequences; 32% were observed only once. 2% to 2.5% of the sample goes to the ten largest clones. Sequenced material: axillary lymph node tissue. The receptor source for this set is a female donor with breast cancer. Some clones in this sample may be carry-over from other donors' samples.

This rearrangement joins TRBV2 to TRBJ2-5, with D perhaps matching TRBD1 (5 bases). CDR1 is SNHLY and CDR2 is FYNNEI in the germline V gene. The CDR3 loop spans 13 amino acids. V gave up 5 bases and J gave up 9 bases, with 16 bases separating them. The CDR3 loop is CASSRQNNQPQYF. In nucleotides, the CDR3 is TGTGCCAGCAGTCGACAGAATAATCAGCCCCAGTACTTC.

In regard to this clonotype: One base away lies a much larger clone, so this may be a sequencing read error. It is likely a read error, because the conserved phenylalanine at the end of the CDR3 is missing. The rearrangement joins TRBV6-6 to TRBJ2-7; TRBD1 or TRBD2 may be the D gene (6 bases each). The CDR3 sequence is 13 residues long. V lost 5 bases to trimming and J lost 6 bases, with 14 bases between them. Germline V gene sequence: CDR1 MNHNY, CDR2 SVGAGI (reference sequence). The CDR3 region is CASSRGRGAEQYD. As DNA, the CDR3 is TGTGCCAGCAGTCGGGGGCGGGGAGCCGAGCAGTACGAC.

This clonotype showed up just a few times. A read error is possible here, since a much larger clone lies one base away. V is TRBV13 and J is TRBJ2-3; 7 nucleotides match TRBD1. From germline, CDR1 is PRHDT and CDR2 FYEKMQ (reference sequence). J was trimmed by 6 bases and V by 4 bases; bases with no gene match: 10. This CDR3 is 15 amino acids long. The CDR3 reads CASSSHRGGIDTQYF. CDR3 coding DNA: TGTGCCAGCAGCTCTCACAGGGGTGGAATCGATACGCAGTATTTT.

This clonotype was observed at least ten times. This sequence may be a read error, since a much larger clone differs from it by one base. A read error is likely, as this CDR3 ends without the conserved phenylalanine or tryptophan. The chain joins TRBV4-1 to TRBJ1-2, with TRBD1 matching over 9 bases. The V gene's germline CDR1 is MGHRA and CDR2 YSYEKL. This CDR3 comprises 17 residues. Trimming removed 3 bases from V and 4 bases from J; junction bases left unmatched: 12. CDR3 protein: CASSHDRPGQGVYGYTL. The CDR3 DNA reads as TGCGCCAGCAGCCACGACCGCCCGGGACAGGGAGTCTATGGCTACACCCTC.

With regard to this clonotype: Sequence at one end of the junction differs from germline and may be a read error. This sequence joins TRBV5-1 and TRBJ2-2; the match to TRBD1 covers 7 bases. The CDR3 has 16 residues. CDR1 and CDR2 (germline): SGHRS, YFSETQ. The CDR3 sequence: CASSLVPGQRTGEPFF. DNA of the CDR3: TGCGCCAGCAGCCTTGTCCCGGGACAGCGCACCGGGGAGCCGTTTTTT.

This clonotype was seen at least ten times. The V and J genes are TRBV30 and TRBJ2-7; 7 bases agree with TRBD1. This CDR3 has 11 amino acids. J lost 6 bases, V lost 3 bases, and 2 bases had no gene match. Germline loops: CDR1 GTSNPN, CDR2 SVGIG (reference sequence). The CDR3 sequence: CAWRQGIEQYV. The CDR3 bases are TGTGCCTGGAGACAGGGGATCGAGCAGTACGTC.

Of note for this clonotype: A single base separates this from a much larger clone, so it may be a read error. The rearrangement links TRBV6-2 or TRBV6-3 to TRBJ2-3; the D gene is possibly TRBD1 (5 bases). Trimming shortened V by 6 bases and J by 1 base, and 14 bases separated the two germline ends. Germline CDR1 is MNHEY and CDR2 is SVGEGT. The CDR3 is 15 residues long. In DNA, the CDR3 is TGTGCCAGCAGACTTCAGGGTGTCGGCACAGATACGCAGTATTTT. Translating gives CASRLQGVGTDTQYF.

The CDR3 DNA sequence: TGTGCCAGTAGTGCCTCGACAGGGGGGAATTCACCCCTCCACTTT. Its protein is CASSASTGGNSPLHF. This sequence joins TRBV19 and TRBJ1-6, with 9 bases aligning to TRBD1. The CDR3 contains 15 residues. With V trimmed by 5 bases and J by 7 bases, 6 bases remained unmatched. CDR1 and CDR2 from the germline V gene are LNHDA and SQIVND (reference sequence).

This chain connects TRBV7-6 to TRBJ2-1, with 9 bases that match TRBD1. The CDR3 is 14 residues long. With 9 bases clipped from V and 6 bases from J, the junction kept 9 bases outside the gene matches. Germline CDR1 SGHVS, CDR2 FNYEAQ. The DNA of the CDR3 is TGTGCCAGTAGCCTAGGGACAGGGTCCAATGAGCAGTTCTTC. Protein sequence: CASSLGTGSNEQFF.

The chain links TRBV12-3 or TRBV12-4 to TRBJ1-3; no firm D call. V was cut by 3 bases and J by 8 bases, with 14 bases left in between. The CDR3 runs 14 residues. CDR3 nucleotides: TGTGCCAGCAGTTTGGCGGGGAATGGCTACACCATATATTTT. Translated: CASSLAGNGYTIYF.

As for this clonotype: The CDR3 carries no conserved terminal phenylalanine or tryptophan, so it likely arises from a read error. It is unclear where the CDR3 begins or ends on the DNA, so no DNA is shown, and the CDR3 is as TCRdb lists it. The chain couples TRBV20-1 to TRBJ2-5; the table's D gene call, TRBD2, was not cross checked with the DNA. Germline lookup yields CDR1 DFQATT and CDR2 SNEGSKA (reference sequence). A total of 11 residues make up the CDR3, ends included. The CDR3 reads CSARGGLPRYL.

This clonotype has ten or more counts. This chain connects TRBV13 to TRBJ2-5; D is perhaps TRBD1 or TRBD2 (5 bases each). The V end was cut by 5 bases, the J end by 1 base, with 11 bases between. CDR1 is PRHDT and CDR2 is FYEKMQ in the germline V gene (reference sequence). CDR3 length: 14 residues. CDR3 DNA sequence: TGTGCCAGCAGCATATCCGGGACCCAAGAGACCCAGTACTTC. Protein: CASSISGTQETQYF.

The V and J genes are TRBV7-3 and TRBJ2-3, with 9 nucleotides matching TRBD2. CDR1 is SGHTA and CDR2 is FQGTGA in the germline V gene. The CDR3 covers 14 residues. The ends lost 4 bases at V and 10 bases at J; junction bases unmatched: 9. The CDR3 reads CASSSPGTSYPQYF. CDR3 in DNA: TGTGCCAGCAGCTCACCCGGGACTAGCTACCCGCAGTATTTT.

At least ten counts were recorded for this clonotype. This rearrangement joins TRBV19 to TRBJ1-5; TRBD1 is a possible D gene (6 bases). The CDR3 runs 15 residues. Germline CDR1 and CDR2: LNHDA and SQIVND (reference sequence). V was pared by 9 bases and J by 4 bases, with 19 bases between. Written as DNA, the CDR3 is TGTGCCAGCAGGCCTCGGACAGCAGAAAATCAGCCCCAGCATTTT. Encoded protein: CASRPRTAENQPQHF.

This clonotype has a count of ten or more. The chain combines TRBV5-1 with TRBJ2-3; tentative D call: TRBD2 (7 bases). Between the trimmed V and J ends, which lost 4 bases and 2 bases, there was a span of 20 bases. Germline values: CDR1 SGHRS, CDR2 YFSETQ. The CDR3 runs to 17 residues. CDR3 sequence reads: CASSLNGGGHTTDTQYF. The CDR3 coding sequence is TGCGCCAGCAGCCTCAATGGCGGGGGCCACACCACAGATACGCAGTATTTT.

With respect to this clonotype: Since a much larger clone is just one base distant, this may be a read error. CDR3 DNA sequence: TGCGCCAGCAGTAACCTCCCAGACAGGGGAGACACCGGGGAGCTGTTTTTT. It codes for CASSNLPDRGDTGELFF. This chain links TRBV10-2 with TRBJ2-2, with 8 nucleotides matching TRBD1. This CDR3 contains 17 residues. V lost 5 bases, J lost 3 bases, and 11 bases stayed unmatched. Germline lookup yields CDR1 WSHSY and CDR2 SAAADI.

In its sample, this clonotype was seen many times. The V and J genes are TRBV3-1 and TRBJ1-4, with D unresolved. CDR1 is LGHDT, CDR2 YNNKEL, per germline (reference sequence). Between the trimmed V and J ends, which lost 4 bases and 8 bases, there was a span of 14 bases. The CDR3 is made up of 14 amino acids. Here the CDR3 reads CASSLDVGREKLFF. CDR3 coding DNA: TGTGCCAGCAGCCTCGACGTGGGCCGCGAAAAACTGTTTTTT.

The sample holds a few counts of this clonotype. The rearrangement links TRBV3-1 to TRBJ1-4; a possible D gene is TRBD1 (5 bases). The CDR3 totals 14 residues. Germline-derived CDR1 and CDR2 are LGHDT and YNNKEL (reference sequence). Trimming removed 8 bases at V and 4 bases at J, with 14 bases between. The CDR3 here is CASENSGINEKLFF. The CDR3 DNA sequence: TGTGCCAGCGAAAACTCAGGGATTAATGAAAAACTGTTTTTT.

This clonotype was seen ten or more times. The gene calls are TRBV7-9 and TRBJ2-3; TRBD2 agrees at 9 bases. J lost 6 bases, V lost 3 bases, and 13 bases had no gene match. The CDR3 consists of 17 residues. The germline V gene has CDR1 SEHNR and CDR2 FQNEAQ (reference sequence). For the CDR3, the DNA is TGTGCCAGCAGCTTCCTTGGCGGGGGGGCAGGTATTGATACGCAGTATTTT. Amino acid sequence: CASSFLGGGAGIDTQYF.